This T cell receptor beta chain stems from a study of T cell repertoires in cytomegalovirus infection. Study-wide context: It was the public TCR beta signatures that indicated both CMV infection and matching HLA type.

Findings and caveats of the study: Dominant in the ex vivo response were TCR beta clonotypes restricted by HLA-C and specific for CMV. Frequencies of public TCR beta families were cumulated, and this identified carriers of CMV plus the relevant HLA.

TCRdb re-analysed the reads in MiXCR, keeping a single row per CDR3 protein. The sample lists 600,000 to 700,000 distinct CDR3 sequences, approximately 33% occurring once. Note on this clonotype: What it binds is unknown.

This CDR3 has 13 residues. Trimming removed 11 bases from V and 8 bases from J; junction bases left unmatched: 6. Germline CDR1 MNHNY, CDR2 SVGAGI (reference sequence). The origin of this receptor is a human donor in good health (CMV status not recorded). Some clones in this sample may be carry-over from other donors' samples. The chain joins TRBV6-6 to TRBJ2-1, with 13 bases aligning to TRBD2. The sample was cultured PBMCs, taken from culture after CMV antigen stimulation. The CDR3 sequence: CAGRTSGSYEQFF. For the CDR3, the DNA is TGTGCCGGCCGGACTAGCGGGAGCTATGAGCAGTTCTTC.